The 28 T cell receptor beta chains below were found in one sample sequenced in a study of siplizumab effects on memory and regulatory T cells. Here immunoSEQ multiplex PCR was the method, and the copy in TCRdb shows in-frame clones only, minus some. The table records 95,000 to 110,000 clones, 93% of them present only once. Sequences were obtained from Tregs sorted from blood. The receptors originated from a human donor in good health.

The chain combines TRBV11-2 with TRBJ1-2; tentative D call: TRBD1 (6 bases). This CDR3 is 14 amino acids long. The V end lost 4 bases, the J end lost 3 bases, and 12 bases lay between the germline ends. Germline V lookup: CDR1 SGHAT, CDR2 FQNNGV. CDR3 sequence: CASSSQGIYYGYTF. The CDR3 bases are TGTGCCAGCAGCTCACAGGGAATTTACTATGGCTACACCTTC.

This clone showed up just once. CDR3 DNA sequence: TGCAGCGTAGTCCCGGGACAGGCTTGGGGGACCCAGTACTTC. Residues: CSVVPGQAWGTQYF. This chain joins TRBV29-1 and TRBJ2-5, with 8 bases that match TRBD1. V was clipped by 6 bases and J by 7 bases; unmatched bases: 13. This CDR3 spans 14 amino acids. Germline V CDR1 and CDR2: SQVTM, ANQGSEA. The full variable domain, completed using reference TRBV29-1 and TRBJ2-5, is SAVISQKPSRDICQRGTSLTIQCQVDSQVTMMFWYRQQPGQSLTLIATANQGSEATYESGFVIDKFPISRPNLTFSTLTVSNMSPEDSSIYLCSVVPGQAWGTQYFGPGTRLLVL.

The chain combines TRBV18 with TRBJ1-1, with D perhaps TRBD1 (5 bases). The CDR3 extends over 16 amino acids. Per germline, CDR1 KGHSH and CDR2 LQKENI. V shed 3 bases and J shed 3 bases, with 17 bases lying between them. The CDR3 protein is CASSPSLWRGDTEAFF. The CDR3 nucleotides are TGTGCCAGCTCACCTAGTTTGTGGAGAGGGGACACTGAAGCTTTCTTT.

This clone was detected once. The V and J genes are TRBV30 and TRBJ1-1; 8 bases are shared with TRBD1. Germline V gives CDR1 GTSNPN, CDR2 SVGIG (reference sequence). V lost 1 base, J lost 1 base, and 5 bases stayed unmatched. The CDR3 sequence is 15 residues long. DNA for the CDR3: TGTGCCTGGAGTGACCTGGGACAGGCGAACACTGAAGCTTTCTTT. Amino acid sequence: CAWSDLGQANTEAFF. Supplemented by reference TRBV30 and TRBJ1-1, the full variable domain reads SQTIHQWPATLVQPVGSPLSLECTVEGTSNPNLYWYRQAAGRGLQLLFYSVGIGQISSEVPQNLSASRPQDRQFILSSKKLLLSDSGFYLCAWSDLGQANTEAFFGQGTRLTVV.

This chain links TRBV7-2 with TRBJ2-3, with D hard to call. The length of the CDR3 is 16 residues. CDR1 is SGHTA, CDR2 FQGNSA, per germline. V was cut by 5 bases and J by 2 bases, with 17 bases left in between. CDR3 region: CASSSYGGWVTDTQYF. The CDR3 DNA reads TGTGCCAGCAGCAGTTACGGCGGCTGGGTCACAGATACGCAGTATTTT.

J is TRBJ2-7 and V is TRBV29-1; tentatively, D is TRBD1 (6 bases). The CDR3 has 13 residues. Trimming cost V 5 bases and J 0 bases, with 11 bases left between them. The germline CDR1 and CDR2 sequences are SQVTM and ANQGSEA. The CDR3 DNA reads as TGCAGCGTTAGGACAGACGTCTCCTACGAGCAGTACTTC. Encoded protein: CSVRTDVSYEQYF.

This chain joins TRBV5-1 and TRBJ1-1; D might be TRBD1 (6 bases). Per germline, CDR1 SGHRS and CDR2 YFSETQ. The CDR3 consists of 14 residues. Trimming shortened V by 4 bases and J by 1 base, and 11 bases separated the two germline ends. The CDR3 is CASSLGRGNTEAFF. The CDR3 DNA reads TGCGCCAGCAGCCTGGGCAGGGGGAACACTGAAGCTTTCTTT.

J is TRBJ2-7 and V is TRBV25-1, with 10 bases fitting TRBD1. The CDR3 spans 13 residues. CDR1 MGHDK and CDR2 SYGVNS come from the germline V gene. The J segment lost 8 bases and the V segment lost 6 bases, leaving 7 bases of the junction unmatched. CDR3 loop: CASSGTGVRKQYF. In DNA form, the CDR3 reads TGTGCCAGCAGCGGGACAGGGGTCCGCAAGCAGTACTTC.

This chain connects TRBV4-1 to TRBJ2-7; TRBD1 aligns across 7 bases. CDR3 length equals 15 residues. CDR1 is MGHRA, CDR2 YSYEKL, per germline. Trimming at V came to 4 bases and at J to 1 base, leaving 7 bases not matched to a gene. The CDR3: CASSPRQGNSYEQYF. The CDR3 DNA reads TGCGCCAGCAGCCCAAGACAGGGAAATTCCTACGAGCAGTACTTC.

The CDR3 DNA reads as TGCGCCAGCAGTGCGGGACTCCCGATTTCCTACAATGAGCAGTTCTTC. Amino acid sequence: CASSAGLPISYNEQFF. V is TRBV10-2 and J is TRBJ2-1; TRBD2 is a possible D gene (6 bases). V lost 4 bases, J lost 1 base, and 14 bases lay in between. The CDR3 has 16 residues. Germline CDR1 and CDR2: WSHSY and SAAADI.

CDR3 nucleotides: TGCGCCAGCAGCTTGGGTGGGACAGGGCGAAATGAGCAGTTCTTC. Translation gives CASSLGGTGRNEQFF. The chain combines TRBV5-1 with TRBJ2-1, with 9 bases identical to TRBD1. Trimming removed 0 bases from V and 7 bases from J; junction bases left unmatched: 5. Germline loops: CDR1 SGHRS, CDR2 YFSETQ. This CDR3 has 15 residues.

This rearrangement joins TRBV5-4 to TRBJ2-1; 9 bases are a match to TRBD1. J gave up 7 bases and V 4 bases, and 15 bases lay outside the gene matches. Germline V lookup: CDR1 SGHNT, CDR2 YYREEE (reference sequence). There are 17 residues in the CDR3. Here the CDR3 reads CASSPHIGQGRVNEQFF. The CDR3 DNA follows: TGTGCCAGCAGCCCACATATTGGACAGGGGCGTGTGAATGAGCAGTTCTTC. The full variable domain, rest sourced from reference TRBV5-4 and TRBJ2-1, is ETGVTQSPTHLIKTRGQQVTLRCSSQSGHNTVSWYQQALGQGPQFIFQYYREEENGRGNFPPRFSGLQFPNYSSELNVNALELDDSALYLCASSPHIGQGRVNEQFFGPGTRLTVL.

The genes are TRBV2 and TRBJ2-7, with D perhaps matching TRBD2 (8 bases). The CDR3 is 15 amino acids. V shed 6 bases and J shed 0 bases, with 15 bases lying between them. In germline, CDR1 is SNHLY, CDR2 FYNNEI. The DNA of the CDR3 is TGTGCCAGCAGCCGGGGGGGACAGAGCTCCTACGAGCAGTACTTC. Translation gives CASSRGGQSSYEQYF.

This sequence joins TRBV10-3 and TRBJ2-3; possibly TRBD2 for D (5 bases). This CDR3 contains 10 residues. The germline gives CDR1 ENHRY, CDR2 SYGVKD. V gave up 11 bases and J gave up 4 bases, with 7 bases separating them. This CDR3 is CAGGADTQYF. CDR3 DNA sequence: TGTGCCGGAGGTGCAGATACGCAGTATTTT.

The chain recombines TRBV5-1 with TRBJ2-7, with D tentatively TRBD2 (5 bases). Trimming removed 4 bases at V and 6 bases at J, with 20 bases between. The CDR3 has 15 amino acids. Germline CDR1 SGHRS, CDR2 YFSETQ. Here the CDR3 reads CASSSLAGVRSEQYF. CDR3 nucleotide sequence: TGCGCCAGCAGCAGCCTAGCCGGGGTGAGGAGCGAGCAGTACTTC.

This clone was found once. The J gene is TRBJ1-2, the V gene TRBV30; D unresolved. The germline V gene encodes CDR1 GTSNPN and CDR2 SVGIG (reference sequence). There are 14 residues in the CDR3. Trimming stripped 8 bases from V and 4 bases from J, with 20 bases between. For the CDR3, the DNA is TGTGCCCGGCATCGGCGGGAGGATGGCTATGGCTACACCTTC. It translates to CARHRREDGYGYTF. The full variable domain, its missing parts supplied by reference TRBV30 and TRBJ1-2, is SQTIHQWPATLVQPVGSPLSLECTVEGTSNPNLYWYRQAAGRGLQLLFYSVGIGQISSEVPQNLSASRPQDRQFILSSKKLLLSDSGFYLCARHRREDGYGYTFGSGTRLTVV.

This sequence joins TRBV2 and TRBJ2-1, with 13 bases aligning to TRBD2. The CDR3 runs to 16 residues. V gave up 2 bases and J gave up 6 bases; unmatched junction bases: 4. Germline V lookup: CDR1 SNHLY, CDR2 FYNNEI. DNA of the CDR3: TGTGCCAGCAGTGAATGGCGACTAGCGGGAGGCAATGAGCAGTTCTTC. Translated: CASSEWRLAGGNEQFF.

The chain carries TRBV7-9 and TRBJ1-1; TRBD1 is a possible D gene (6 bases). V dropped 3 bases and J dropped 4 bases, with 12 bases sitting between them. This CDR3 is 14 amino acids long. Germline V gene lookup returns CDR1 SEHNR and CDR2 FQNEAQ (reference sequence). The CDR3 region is CASSFETGGTEAFF. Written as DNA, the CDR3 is TGTGCCAGCAGCTTCGAGACAGGAGGCACTGAAGCTTTCTTT.

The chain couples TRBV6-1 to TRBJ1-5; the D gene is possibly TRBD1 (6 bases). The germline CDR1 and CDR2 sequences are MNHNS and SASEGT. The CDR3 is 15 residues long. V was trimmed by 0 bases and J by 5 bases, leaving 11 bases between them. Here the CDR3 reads CASSEAWSGDQPQHF. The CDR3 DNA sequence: TGTGCCAGCAGTGAAGCGTGGTCAGGGGATCAGCCCCAGCATTTT.

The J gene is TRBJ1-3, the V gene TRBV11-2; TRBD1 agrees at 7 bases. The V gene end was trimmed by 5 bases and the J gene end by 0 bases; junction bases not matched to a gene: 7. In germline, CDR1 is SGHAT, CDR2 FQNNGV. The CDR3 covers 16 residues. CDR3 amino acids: CASSLPQGSSGNTIYF. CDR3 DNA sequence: TGTGCCAGCAGCCTCCCACAGGGGAGCTCTGGAAACACCATATATTTT. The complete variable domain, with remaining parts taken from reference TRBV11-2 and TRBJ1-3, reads EAGVAQSPRYKIIEKRQSVAFWCNPISGHATLYWYQQILGQGPKLLIQFQNNGVVDDSQLPKDRFSAERLKGVDSTLKIQPAKLEDSAVYLCASSLPQGSSGNTIYFGEGSWLTVV.

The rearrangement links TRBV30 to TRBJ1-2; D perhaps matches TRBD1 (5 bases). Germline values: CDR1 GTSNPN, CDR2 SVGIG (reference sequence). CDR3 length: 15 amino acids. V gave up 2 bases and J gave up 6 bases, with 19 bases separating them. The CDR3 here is CAWSLTLRDGDGYTF. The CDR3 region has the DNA TGTGCCTGGAGTCTCACCCTCCGGGACGGTGATGGCTACACCTTC.

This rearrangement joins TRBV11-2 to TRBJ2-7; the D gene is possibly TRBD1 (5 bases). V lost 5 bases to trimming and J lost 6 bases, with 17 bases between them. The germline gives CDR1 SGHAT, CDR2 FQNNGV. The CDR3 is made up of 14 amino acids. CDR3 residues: CASSAGMIMGEQYF. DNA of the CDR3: TGTGCCAGCAGCGCAGGGATGATCATGGGCGAGCAGTACTTC.

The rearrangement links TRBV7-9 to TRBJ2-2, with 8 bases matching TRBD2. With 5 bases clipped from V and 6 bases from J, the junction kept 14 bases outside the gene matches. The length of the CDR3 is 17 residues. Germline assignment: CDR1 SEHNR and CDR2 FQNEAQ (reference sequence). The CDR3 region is CASSPTPAAGVAGELFF. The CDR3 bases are TGTGCCAGCAGCCCCACTCCCGCAGCGGGAGTTGCCGGGGAGCTGTTTTTT.

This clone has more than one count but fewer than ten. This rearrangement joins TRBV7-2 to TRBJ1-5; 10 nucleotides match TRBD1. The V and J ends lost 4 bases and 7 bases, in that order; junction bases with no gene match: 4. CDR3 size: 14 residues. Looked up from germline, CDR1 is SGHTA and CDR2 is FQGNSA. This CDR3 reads CASSSRQGAQPQHF. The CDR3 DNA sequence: TGTGCCAGCAGCTCTAGACAGGGGGCACAGCCCCAGCATTTT.

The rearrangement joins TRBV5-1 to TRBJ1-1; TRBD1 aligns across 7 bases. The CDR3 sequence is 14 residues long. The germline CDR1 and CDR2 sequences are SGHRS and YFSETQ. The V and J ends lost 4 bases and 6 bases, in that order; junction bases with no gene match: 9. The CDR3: CASSVTGVRAEAFF. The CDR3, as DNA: TGCGCCAGCAGCGTCACAGGGGTGCGCGCTGAAGCTTTCTTT.

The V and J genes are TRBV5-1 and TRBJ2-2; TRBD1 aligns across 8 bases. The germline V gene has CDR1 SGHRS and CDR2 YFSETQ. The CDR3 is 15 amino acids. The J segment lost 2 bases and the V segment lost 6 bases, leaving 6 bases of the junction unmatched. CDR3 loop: CASTVTGGNTGELFF. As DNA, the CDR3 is TGCGCCAGCACGGTTACAGGGGGTAACACCGGGGAGCTGTTTTTT. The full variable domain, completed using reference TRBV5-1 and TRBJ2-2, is KAGVTQTPRYLIKTRGQQVTLSCSPISGHRSVSWYQQTPGQGLQFLFEYFSETQRNKGNFPGRFSGRQFSNSRSEMNVSTLELGDSALYLCASTVTGGNTGELFFGEGSRLTVL.

The CDR3 region is CASSPRGGAAYEQYF. The CDR3 DNA follows: TGTGCCAGCTCACCCCGTGGGGGCGCGGCCTACGAGCAGTACTTC. The gene calls are TRBV18 and TRBJ2-7, with a weak D call TRBD1 (6 bases). Trimming stripped 3 bases from V and 2 bases from J, with 14 bases between. The length of the CDR3 is 15 residues. The germline V gene has CDR1 KGHSH and CDR2 LQKENI.

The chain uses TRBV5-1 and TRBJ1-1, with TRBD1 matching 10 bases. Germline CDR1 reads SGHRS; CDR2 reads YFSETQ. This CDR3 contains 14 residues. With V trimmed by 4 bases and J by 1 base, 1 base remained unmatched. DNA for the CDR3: TGCGCCAGCAGCCGGACAGGGGGGAACACTGAAGCTTTCTTT. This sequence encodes CASSRTGGNTEAFF.